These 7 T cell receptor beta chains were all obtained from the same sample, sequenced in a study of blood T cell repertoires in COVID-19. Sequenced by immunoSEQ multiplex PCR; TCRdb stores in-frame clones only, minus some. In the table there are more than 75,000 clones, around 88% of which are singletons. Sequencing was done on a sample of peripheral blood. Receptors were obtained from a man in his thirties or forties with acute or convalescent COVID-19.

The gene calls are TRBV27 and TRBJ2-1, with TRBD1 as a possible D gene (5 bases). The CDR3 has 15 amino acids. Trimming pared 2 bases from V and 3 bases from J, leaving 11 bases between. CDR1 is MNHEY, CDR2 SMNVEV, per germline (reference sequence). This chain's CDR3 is CASSLQGHLYNEQFF. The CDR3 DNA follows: TGTGCCAGCAGTTTACAGGGCCACCTCTACAATGAGCAGTTCTTC.

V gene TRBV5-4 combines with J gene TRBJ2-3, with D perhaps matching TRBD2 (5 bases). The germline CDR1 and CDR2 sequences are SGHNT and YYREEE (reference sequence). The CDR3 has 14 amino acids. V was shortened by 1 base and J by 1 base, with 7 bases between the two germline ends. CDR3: CASSLNSGTDTQYF. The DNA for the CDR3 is TGTGCCAGCAGCTTGAATAGCGGCACAGATACGCAGTATTTT.

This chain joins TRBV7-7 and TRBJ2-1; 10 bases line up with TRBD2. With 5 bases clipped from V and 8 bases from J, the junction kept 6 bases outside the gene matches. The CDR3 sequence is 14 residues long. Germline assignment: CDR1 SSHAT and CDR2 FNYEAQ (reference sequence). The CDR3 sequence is CASSPTSGTDEQFF. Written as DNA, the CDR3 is TGTGCCAGCAGCCCTACTAGCGGGACAGATGAGCAGTTCTTC.

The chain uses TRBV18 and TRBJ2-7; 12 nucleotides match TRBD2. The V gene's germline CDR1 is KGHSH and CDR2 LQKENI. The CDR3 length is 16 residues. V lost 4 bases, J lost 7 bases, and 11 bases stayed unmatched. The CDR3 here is CASSRQGTSGPKEQYF. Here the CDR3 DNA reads TGTGCCAGCTCACGGCAGGGGACTAGCGGGCCAAAAGAGCAGTACTTC.

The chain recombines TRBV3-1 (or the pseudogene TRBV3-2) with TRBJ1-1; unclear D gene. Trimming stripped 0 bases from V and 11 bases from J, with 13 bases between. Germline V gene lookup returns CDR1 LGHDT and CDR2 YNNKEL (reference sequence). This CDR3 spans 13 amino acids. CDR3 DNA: TGTGCCAGCAGCCAAGATCGGCATCGAGGGGCTTTCTTT. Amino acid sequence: CASSQDRHRGAFF.

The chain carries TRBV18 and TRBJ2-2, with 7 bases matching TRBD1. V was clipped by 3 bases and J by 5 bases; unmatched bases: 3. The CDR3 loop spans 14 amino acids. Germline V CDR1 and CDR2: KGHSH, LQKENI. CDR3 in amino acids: CASSPGQQTGELFF. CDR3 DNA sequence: TGTGCCAGCTCACCGGGACAGCAGACCGGGGAGCTGTTTTTT.

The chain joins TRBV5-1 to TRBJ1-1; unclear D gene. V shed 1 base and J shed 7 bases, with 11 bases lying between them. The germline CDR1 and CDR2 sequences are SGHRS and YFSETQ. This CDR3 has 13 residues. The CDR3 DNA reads TGCGCCAGCAGCTTGACGGGGTTTAATGAAGCTTTCTTT. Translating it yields CASSLTGFNEAFF.